This TCR beta chain was recovered during a study of T-cell memory formation after mild COVID-19. TCRdb reprocessed the 5' RACE reads with MiXCR, giving one entry per CDR3 protein. The table has approximately 88,000 distinct CDR3 sequences, around a quarter seen once. The source is a man aged 18 to 30 who had mild COVID-19 (a few samples of this study predate the infection). Cell type and time point are not known. Material for sequencing was PBMCs or a T cell subset sorted from them (not recorded which).

The CDR3 DNA reads TGTGCCAGCAGTGATACCGGGAATGAGCAGTTCTTC. Translated, it gives CASSDTGNEQFF. J is TRBJ2-1 and V is TRBV2; D remains unclear. Trimming left V 3 bases short and J 7 bases short, with 7 bases between. Germline CDR1 is SNHLY and CDR2 is FYNNEI. The CDR3 runs 12 residues. Complete variable domain (other parts from reference TRBV2 and TRBJ2-1): EPEVTQTPSHQVTQMGQEVILRCVPISNHLYFYWYRQILGQKVEFLVSFYNNEISEKSEIFDDQFSVERPDGSNFTLKIRSTKLEDSAMYFCASSDTGNEQFFGPGTRLTVL.